This TCR beta chain was sequenced in a study of technical replicates of blood from a handful of donors. CDR1 SGHDT and CDR2 YYEEEE come from the germline V gene. This CDR3 is built from 16 residues. Trimming at V came to 4 bases and at J to 4 bases, leaving 12 bases not matched to a gene. Assay: immunoSEQ multiplex PCR; the TCRdb copy retains only in-frame clones and omits some. The sample comprises 45,000 to 60,000 clones, more than 95% of which are singletons, and 0.39% rests with the top ten. V is TRBV5-6 and J is TRBJ2-7; 9 bases agree with TRBD2. This TCR was sampled from a human donor in good health. Sequenced input: T cells isolated from PBMCs. CDR3 DNA sequence: TGTGCCAGCAGCAGACGTATTGGGACTAGCACGTACGAGCAGTACTTC. It encodes CASSRRIGTSTYEQYF.